Each of the 5 T cell receptor beta chains below was sequenced from the same sample in a study of T cell repertoires in cytomegalovirus infection. TCRdb reanalysed the reads using MiXCR and keeps one entry per CDR3 protein. The top ten hold over 11% of the sample, which has about a million distinct CDR3 sequences, around a third seen once. Their recognized antigens are unknown. Specimen: cultured CD8+ T cells from PBMCs, collected from culture after CMV antigen stimulation. The receptor source for this set is a human donor in good health (CMV status not recorded). Some clones in this sample may be carry-over from other donors' samples.

This chain uses TRBV28 with TRBJ2-7; possibly TRBD1 or TRBD2 for D (6 bases each). From germline, CDR1 is MDHEN and CDR2 SYDVKM. V lost 6 bases, J lost 2 bases, and 17 bases lay in between. The CDR3 is made up of 15 amino acids. The CDR3 protein is CASRPWGADAYEQYV. The DNA of the CDR3 is TGTGCCAGCAGGCCTTGGGGGGCAGACGCCTACGAGCAGTACGTC.

In its sample, this clonotype was seen a few times. V and J are TRBV6-6 and TRBJ2-5, with TRBD1 identical over 7 bases. The CDR3 consists of 14 residues. V lost 2 bases to trimming and J lost 3 bases; unmatched junction nucleotides: 3. Germline values: CDR1 MNHNY, CDR2 SVGAGI (reference sequence). CDR3 sequence (DNA): TGTGCCAGCAGTTACCCCGACAGGGAAGAGACCCAGTACTTC. Translating it yields CASSYPDREETQYF.

The V gene is TRBV2, the J gene TRBJ1-5, with a weak D call TRBD1 (5 bases). The ends were cut back, 3 bases at V and 3 bases at J, with 21 bases in the middle. CDR3 length: 18 residues. Germline V gives CDR1 SNHLY, CDR2 FYNNEI. The CDR3 here is CASSEIGVVLRPNQPQHF. The CDR3 DNA follows: TGTGCCAGCAGTGAGATAGGGGTGGTCCTTCGGCCCAATCAGCCCCAGCATTTT. Drawing the rest from reference TRBV2 and TRBJ1-5, the complete variable domain is EPEVTQTPSHQVTQMGQEVILRCVPISNHLYFYWYRQILGQKVEFLVSFYNNEISEKSEIFDDQFSVERPDGSNFTLKIRSTKLEDSAMYFCASSEIGVVLRPNQPQHFGDGTRLSIL.

CDR3: CASTPWGGESELDAEAFF. The DNA for the CDR3 is TGTGCCAGTACCCCATGGGGAGGGGAAAGTGAGTTGGACGCTGAAGCTTTCTTT. This rearrangement joins TRBV19 to TRBJ1-1; D may be TRBD1 (5 bases). Trimming cost V 7 bases and J 6 bases, with 30 bases left between them. Germline V gene lookup returns CDR1 LNHDA and CDR2 SQIVND (reference sequence). There are 18 residues in the CDR3.

The chain has TRBV7-9 and TRBJ2-3; TRBD2 aligns across 13 bases. The CDR3 has 16 amino acids. V lost 5 bases and J lost 4; bases outside the gene matches: 6. Germline V gene lookup returns CDR1 SEHNR and CDR2 FQNEAQ (reference sequence). CDR3 protein: CASSVLAGGKADTQYF. As DNA, the CDR3 is TGTGCCAGCAGCGTACTAGCGGGGGGGAAGGCAGATACGCAGTATTTT.